This T cell receptor beta chain was documented in a study of shared clonotypes between healthy human individuals (TCRdb year 2020). For the study in its entirety: The cohort comprised a couple of women and a few men aged 18 to 49 years. Different laboratories and diverse techniques were used to prepare libraries and sequence TCR repertoires, to increase sequencing depth and limit assay-specific biases. To estimate repertoire size and how much clonotypes are shared between individuals, the study performed deep sequencing of blood TCR repertoires from five healthy adults. Each donor's leukapheresis produced roughly between roughly 0.9 and 9 billion PBMCs. For each donor, CD4 naive and CD4 memory were each given three plates, CD8 naive was given two plates, and CD8 memory was given one plate.

On this clone itself: Its cognate antigen has yet to be identified. No base-level quality is on record; no much larger clone is a single base apart.

The donors were healthy, HIV-negative adults who had no recently reported acute infections or vaccinations. Every donor was a Caucasian adult residing in Nashville, Tennessee, USA. CD4+ T cells were enriched by magnetic negative selection; naive cells were then positively selected on CD45RA, and the negative fraction formed the memory subset. Blood was obtained by leukapheresis, after which PBMCs were separated by Ficoll-Histopaque density gradient centrifugation and cryopreserved in liquid nitrogen vapor phase. Analytical flow cytometry was used to check the purity and quantity of every magnetically sorted T cell population. Genomic DNA was isolated from each sorted fraction and quantified by UV absorbance on a Nanodrop 2000c. V is cut by 0 bases and J by 4 bases, and the space between the germline ends is 10 bases. From the cysteine through the phenylalanine, the CDR3 covers 14 amino acids. Only the CDR3 DNA is retained, 42 bases long and in frame from the first base. Per the germline V gene, LGHNA is the CDR1 and YNFKEQ is the CDR2.

TCR CDR3 regions were amplified from genomic DNA by multiplex PCR using the deep immunoSEQ assay. Genomic DNA extracted from each cell subset was distributed evenly over all wells of several immunoSEQ 96-well plates, and each plate served as one replicate. For sorted subsets, 200 to 250 ng of genomic DNA, equivalent to 25,000 to 30,000 T cell genomes, went into each replicate PCR. The purified libraries were quantified using a Qubit 3.0 fluorometer, sized with a Bioanalyzer 2100, and then quantified again using the KAPA Library Quantification kit. Every immunoSEQ 96-well plate was sequenced on a separate single-read 150-cycle Illumina NextSeq 550 flow cell. In the paper's pipeline: Because the immunoSEQ output included only junctional sequences and no quality scores, the filtering could not be the same as the filtering used for full-length reads. Sequences were annotated with PyIR, a Python wrapper for IgBLAST v1.9, and V/J genes and CDR3 were assigned using IMGT germline references. Reads with weak V/J assignments (E-value above 1e-6), missing CDR3, stop codons, out-of-frame junctions, or ambiguous translated residues were removed. A V3J clonotype was defined by an identical inferred V gene, J gene, and CDR3 amino acid sequence. To compute the percentage overlap between repertoires, the number of shared unique clonotypes was divided by the size of the smaller repertoire. Repertoire richness was assessed with RTK rarefaction, the Chao1 estimator, and Recon v2.1 estimates of unobserved clonotypes. Generation probabilities were computed with OLGA for all TCRbeta clonotypes obtained by the gDNA method from several donors. TCRdb retrieved this table from immuneACCESS and kept in-frame rearrangements only. Not all clones are present; in checked studies, unresolved V genes account for under half, and no reason is known for the remainder. V, J and clone size derive from that table, while D and trimming were established from the DNA sequence. The sample table records roughly 2.2 million clones; less than 95% of these occur just once. The top ten clones comprise 0.37% of the sample.

Results the study describes overall, beyond this receptor: Higher generation probabilities were observed for clonotypes shared by all four sorted-subset donors than for non-shared clonotypes. Pairwise subsampling led to the expectation that sequencing depth would affect the degree of clonotype sharing among donors. Sampling was limited to blood, and TCR repertoires in tissue likely differ from TCR repertoires in blood. Naive subsets generally had larger estimated clonotype richness than memory subsets did. Rarefaction of sorted-subset datasets indicated incomplete sequencing despite the large sequencing depth. Because the study included only a small number of donors, the genetic and exposure-history diversity represented was limited. Sharing across several donors was observed for roughly 5.4% of naive CD4, about 4% of naive CD8, 2% to 2.5% of memory CD4, and 0.4% of memory CD8 clonotypes.

The sequence was collected from a man aged 18 to 29 in good health. Some clones in this sample may be carry-over from other donors' samples. This chain joins TRBV4-2 to TRBJ2-7; TRBD2 is perhaps the D gene, given 5 matching bases. The sample comprised naive CD4+ T cells from PBMCs. The sample's cell subset or site label, decoded: CD45RA+ positively selected. CDR3 protein: CASSQEARVYEQYF. The nucleotides are TGTGCCAGCAGCCAAGAGGCGCGGGTTTACGAGCAGTACTTC.